The 26 T cell receptor beta chains below come from one sample, sequenced in a study of vaccination and CD4 T cells after COVID-19. These receptors' targets are unknown. The Oncomine TCR Beta short-read assay generated sequence data from the DNA of cultured CD4+ T cells. Using its own MiXCR run on the PCR reads, TCRdb lists one record per CDR3 protein. The data hold some 16,000 distinct CDR3 sequences, with about 53% observed a single time. Treatment reported: roughly 10-day PBMC culture with coronavirus spike peptide pools or control peptides (ViraFEST assay). Sequenced here: CD4+ T cells from blood, cultured in vitro, sampled before SARS-CoV-2 vaccination. These receptors were obtained from a human donor who had recovered from COVID-19.

This chain connects TRBV6-1 to TRBJ1-5; D gene uncertain. Trimming pared 3 bases from V and 5 bases from J, leaving 11 bases between. CDR3 length: 14 residues. Germline CDR1 and CDR2: MNHNS and SASEGT. CDR3 sequence: CASSEPGPYQPQHF. CDR3 sequence (DNA): TGTGCCAGCAGTGAGCCGGGCCCTTATCAGCCCCAGCATTTT.

This clonotype was seen only a few times. V gene TRBV5-4 combines with J gene TRBJ1-1; D unclear. Per the germline V gene, CDR1 is SGHNT and CDR2 is YYREEE (reference sequence). Trimming stripped 0 bases from V and 1 base from J, with 7 bases between. The CDR3 is made up of 14 amino acids. CDR3 amino acids: CASSLAVGNTEAFF. The CDR3 DNA is TGTGCCAGCAGCTTGGCGGTAGGGAACACTGAAGCTTTCTTT. Full variable domain (rest looked up from reference TRBV5-4 and TRBJ1-1): ETGVTQSPTHLIKTRGQQVTLRCSSQSGHNTVSWYQQALGQGPQFIFQYYREEENGRGNFPPRFSGLQFPNYSSELNVNALELDDSALYLCASSLAVGNTEAFFGQGTRLTVV.

The sample holds one count of this clonotype. V gene TRBV7-2 combines with J gene TRBJ1-1; 8 nucleotides line up with TRBD1. This CDR3 contains 15 residues. Looked up from germline, CDR1 is SGHTA and CDR2 is FQGNSA. The V and J ends lost 6 bases and 6 bases, in that order; junction bases with no gene match: 12. CDR3 DNA sequence: TGTGCCAGCAGTCTGTGGACAGGGAGCTCCCCTGAAGCTTTCTTT. Translating gives CASSLWTGSSPEAFF.

The genes are TRBV30 and TRBJ2-6; D call uncertain. CDR3 size: 16 residues. CDR1 is GTSNPN and CDR2 is SVGIG in the germline V gene (reference sequence). Between the trimmed V and J ends, which lost 0 bases and 4 bases, there was a span of 13 bases. The CDR3 region has the DNA TGTGCCTGGAGTGTACTGTTCCGCCCCGGGGCCAACGTCCTGACTTTC. Protein product: CAWSVLFRPGANVLTF.

The rearrangement links TRBV20-1 to TRBJ1-2; TRBD1 might be the D (6 bases). CDR1 is DFQATT and CDR2 is SNEGSKA in the germline V gene (reference sequence). CDR3 length equals 14 residues. Trimming removed 3 bases at V and 7 bases at J, with 18 bases between. Here the CDR3 reads CSARATGTRGGYTF. CDR3 DNA sequence: TGCAGTGCTAGGGCAACCGGGACCAGGGGTGGCTACACCTTC.

There are a few counts of this clonotype. The V call is TRBV11-3, the J call TRBJ1-2, with D perhaps matching TRBD1 (5 bases). Germline V gene data show CDR1 as SGHNT and CDR2 as YENEEA. The CDR3 runs to 15 residues. V was cut by 3 bases and J by 6 bases, with 17 bases left in between. The CDR3 DNA reads TGTGCCAGCAGCTTTGGGGGTAATGGTTTGGATGGCTACACCTTC. Translating gives CASSFGGNGLDGYTF.

The V and J genes are TRBV2 and TRBJ1-5; 10 bases are a match to TRBD1. Germline assignment: CDR1 SNHLY and CDR2 FYNNEI. The J segment lost 3 bases and the V segment lost 5 bases, leaving 4 bases of the junction unmatched. The length of the CDR3 is 15 residues. For the CDR3, the DNA is TGTGCCAGCAGTCCGGGACAGGGGTACAATCAGCCCCAGCATTTT. It encodes CASSPGQGYNQPQHF.

The chain is built from TRBV19 and TRBJ1-1; D possibly corresponds to TRBD1 (5 bases). Germline assignment: CDR1 LNHDA and CDR2 SQIVND (reference sequence). There are 12 residues in the CDR3. Trimming took 7 bases from V and 6 from J, leaving 12 bases between them. The CDR3 loop is CASKKGTAEAFF. In DNA, the CDR3 is TGTGCCAGTAAGAAAGGGACCGCTGAAGCTTTCTTT.

The chain carries TRBV7-2 and TRBJ1-1; maybe TRBD1 (5 bases). V gave up 1 base and J gave up 3 bases, with 12 bases separating them. The CDR3 sequence is 15 residues long. The germline CDR1 and CDR2 sequences are SGHTA and FQGNSA. In DNA, the CDR3 is TGTGCCAGCAGCTTAGAGTACAGGAGGGACACTGAAGCTTTCTTT. This codes for CASSLEYRRDTEAFF.

The chain has TRBV7-2 and TRBJ1-4; TRBD1 might be the D (5 bases). V was trimmed by 1 base and J by 6 bases, leaving 12 bases between them. Germline V gene data show CDR1 as SGHTA and CDR2 as FQGNSA. There are 15 residues in the CDR3. The DNA for the CDR3 is TGTGCCAGCAGCTTAGGAGGCAGGGTGGATGAAAAACTGTTTTTT. The encoded protein is CASSLGGRVDEKLFF.

This chain joins TRBV7-9 and TRBJ2-5; D gene uncertain. The germline V and J ends were trimmed by 3 bases and 4 bases, with 9 bases remaining between them. Per germline, CDR1 SEHNR and CDR2 FQNEAQ (reference sequence). CDR3 length: 13 amino acids. CDR3 residues: CASSFPSGETQYF. The CDR3 DNA reads TGTGCCAGCAGCTTTCCATCGGGAGAGACCCAGTACTTC.

The rearrangement uses TRBV6-2 or TRBV6-3 and TRBJ2-7, with 7 positions matching TRBD2. The germline CDR1 and CDR2 sequences are MNHEY and SVGEGT. The CDR3 loop spans 16 amino acids. J lost 3 bases, V lost 4 bases, and 12 bases had no gene match. The CDR3 is CASSSHFGAGSYEQYF. The CDR3 DNA sequence: TGTGCCAGCAGTTCCCACTTCGGAGCGGGGAGCTACGAGCAGTACTTC.

V and J are TRBV5-6 and TRBJ2-5; a possible D gene is TRBD2 (6 bases). The CDR3 covers 16 residues. With 3 bases removed from V and 1 base from J, the gap between germline ends came to 16 bases. The germline gives CDR1 SGHDT, CDR2 YYEEEE. In DNA, the CDR3 is TGTGCCAGCAGCTCCCTTCGGGGGTTGGGCCAAGAGACCCAGTACTTC. The encoded protein is CASSSLRGLGQETQYF. Filled out from reference TRBV5-6 and TRBJ2-5, the complete variable domain reads DAGVTQSPTHLIKTRGQQVTLRCSPKSGHDTVSWYQQALGQGPQFIFQYYEEEERQRGNFPDRFSGHQFPNYSSELNVNALLLGDSALYLCASSSLRGLGQETQYFGPGTRLLVL.

This clonotype has a handful of counts. The chain couples TRBV20-1 to TRBJ2-3; D uncertain. Germline V gives CDR1 DFQATT, CDR2 SNEGSKA (reference sequence). The germline V and J ends were trimmed by 0 bases and 5 bases, with 12 bases remaining between them. The CDR3 length is 14 residues. In DNA form, the CDR3 reads TGCAGTGCTAGAGATTCAATAAAATTAGATACGCAGTATTTT. Its protein is CSARDSIKLDTQYF.

V usage is TRBV27 and J usage is TRBJ1-2; D ambiguous. The CDR3 runs 11 residues. Looked up from germline, CDR1 is MNHEY and CDR2 is SMNVEV (reference sequence). With 2 bases removed from V and 3 bases from J, the gap between germline ends came to 1 base. CDR3 sequence reads: CASSLDYGYTF. CDR3 sequence (DNA): TGTGCCAGCAGTTTAGACTATGGCTACACCTTC.

The sample holds a few counts of this clonotype. This chain uses TRBV27 with TRBJ1-5; 7 positions agree with TRBD1. The trim removed 6 bases at V and 0 bases at J, leaving 5 bases unmatched. The germline V gene has CDR1 MNHEY and CDR2 SMNVEV (reference sequence). This CDR3 has 15 amino acids. The CDR3 loop reads CASRPGQISNQPQHF. The CDR3 coding sequence is TGTGCCAGCAGGCCGGGACAGATTAGCAATCAGCCCCAGCATTTT.

The CDR3: CASSPGQGGEAFF. CDR3 coding DNA: TGTGCCAGCAGCCCGGGACAGGGCGGTGAAGCTTTCTTT. The V gene is TRBV7-9, the J gene TRBJ1-1; 9 bases map to TRBD1. V trimming: 5 bases; J trimming: 7 bases; junction bases outside the gene matches: 5. Germline-derived CDR1 and CDR2 are SEHNR and FQNEAQ (reference sequence). The CDR3 consists of 13 residues.

This clonotype was recorded a few times. V gene TRBV6-1 combines with J gene TRBJ1-5, with D possibly being TRBD1 (5 bases). This CDR3 is 13 amino acids long. From germline, CDR1 is MNHNS and CDR2 SASEGT. Trimming left V 1 base short and J 6 bases short, with 7 bases between. CDR3 region: CASSEGQRQPQHF. Written as DNA, the CDR3 is TGTGCCAGCAGTGAAGGACAGCGTCAGCCCCAGCATTTT.

This chain joins TRBV11-3 and TRBJ1-1, with D uncertain. The CDR3 sequence is 11 residues long. Deletions cut 1 base from V and 7 bases from J, with 4 bases between. Looked up from germline, CDR1 is SGHNT and CDR2 is YENEEA. This chain's CDR3 is CASSLALEAFF. CDR3 nucleotide sequence: TGTGCCAGCAGCTTAGCACTTGAAGCTTTCTTT.

The chain has TRBV11-3 and TRBJ2-3; a possible D gene is TRBD2 (6 bases). The CDR3 covers 14 residues. V was trimmed by 9 bases and J by 3 bases, leaving 16 bases between them. The germline gives CDR1 SGHNT, CDR2 YENEEA. The CDR3 sequence: CASKQGRGTDTQYF. CDR3 in DNA: TGTGCCAGTAAACAAGGTCGGGGGACAGATACGCAGTATTTT.

Here the CDR3 DNA reads TGTGCCAGCAGTTTGCGAGGACAGAAGGGCCACAATGAGCAGTTCTTC. Amino acid sequence: CASSLRGQKGHNEQFF. The chain recombines TRBV27 with TRBJ2-1, with D possibly being TRBD1 (6 bases). Germline assignment: CDR1 MNHEY and CDR2 SMNVEV (reference sequence). V lost 3 bases to trimming and J lost 5 bases, with 17 bases between them. This CDR3 spans 16 amino acids.

Only a few counts were recorded for this clonotype. This chain uses TRBV20-1 with TRBJ1-1; a weak D match, TRBD1 (6 bases). CDR3 length equals 17 residues. Germline V gives CDR1 DFQATT, CDR2 SNEGSKA (reference sequence). Trimming took 0 bases from V and 5 from J, leaving 22 bases between them. The DNA for the CDR3 is TGCAGTGCTAGAGACGGCGGGGGACACTACTTTCGGACTGAAGCTTTCTTT. It encodes CSARDGGGHYFRTEAFF.

The V and J genes are TRBV6-2 or TRBV6-3 and TRBJ2-7; TRBD2 aligns across 14 bases. V shed 4 bases and J 0 bases; nucleotides not matched to a gene: 23. The CDR3 contains 23 residues. Germline V gene lookup returns CDR1 MNHEY and CDR2 SVGEGT. CDR3 protein: CASSLSTGPYGTSGGSSSYEQYF. As DNA, the CDR3 is TGTGCCAGCAGTTTATCGACCGGACCGTACGGGACTAGCGGGGGATCCTCCTCCTACGAGCAGTACTTC.

The V gene is TRBV14, the J gene TRBJ2-7; 8 bases align to TRBD1. Per germline, CDR1 SGHDN and CDR2 FVKESK. This CDR3 comprises 17 residues. The J segment lost 5 bases and the V segment lost 1 base, leaving 13 bases of the junction unmatched. The CDR3 region has the DNA TGTGCCAGCAGCCAAGGGTTCGCGAGACAGGGGCGGAACGAGCAGTACTTC. It codes for CASSQGFARQGRNEQYF. Together with reference TRBV14 and TRBJ2-7, the CDR3 gives the full variable domain: EAGVTQFPSHSVIEKGQTVTLRCDPISGHDNLYWYRRVMGKEIKFLLHFVKESKQDESGMPNNRFLAERTGGTYSTLKVQPAELEDSGVYFCASSQGFARQGRNEQYFGPGTRLTVT.

The table lists this clonotype with a few counts. This chain links TRBV10-3 with TRBJ2-7; a possible D gene is TRBD1 (6 bases). Germline V gene sequence: CDR1 ENHRY, CDR2 SYGVKD. Trimming cost V 2 bases and J 3 bases, with 11 bases left between them. This CDR3 region has 14 residues. The CDR3 here is CAISEIQGIYEQYF. DNA of the CDR3: TGTGCCATCAGTGAGATCCAGGGGATCTACGAGCAGTACTTC.

The V gene is TRBV27, the J gene TRBJ2-5; 10 bases fit TRBD1. Per germline, CDR1 MNHEY and CDR2 SMNVEV (reference sequence). J lost 4 bases, V lost 5 bases, and 10 bases had no gene match. The CDR3 has 16 residues. CDR3 sequence: CASSPLVDRGRETQYF. Here the CDR3 DNA reads TGTGCCAGCAGTCCACTCGTCGACAGGGGGCGAGAGACCCAGTACTTC.